Following are 30 T cell receptor beta chains from one sample sequenced in a study of early T cells in non-severe SARS-CoV-2 infection. TCRdb analysed the 5' RACE reads with MiXCR anew, one entry per CDR3 protein. The sample yields around 71,000 distinct CDR3 sequences, around 15% seen once. The starting material was whole blood, obtained at baseline. All receptors come from an adult who was a healthcare worker with PCR-confirmed SARS-CoV-2 infection or an uninfected control (not recorded which).

This clonotype has more than one count but fewer than ten. V is TRBV5-1 and J is TRBJ2-3; 8 nucleotides align to TRBD1. The J segment lost 4 bases and the V segment lost 4 bases, leaving 2 bases of the junction unmatched. This CDR3 region has 13 residues. Germline values: CDR1 SGHRS, CDR2 YFSETQ. For the CDR3, the DNA is TGCGCCAGCAGCGGACAGGGCCCAGATACGCAGTATTTT. This sequence encodes CASSGQGPDTQYF.

This sequence joins TRBV9 and TRBJ2-3; D unresolved. Germline loops: CDR1 SGDLS, CDR2 YYNGEE. V lost 4 bases and J lost 0, with 12 bases in between. The CDR3 runs to 15 residues. CDR3 region: CASSTQEQSTDTQYF. The CDR3, as DNA: TGTGCCAGCAGCACTCAGGAACAAAGCACAGATACGCAGTATTTT.

This clonotype came up a few times. This rearrangement joins TRBV6-5 to TRBJ2-3; no reliable D call. Germline CDR1 and CDR2: MNHEY and SVGAGI. The CDR3 runs 13 residues. V lost 8 bases and J 4 bases, leaving 13 bases between the germline ends. DNA for the CDR3: TGTGCCAGCGGCAACCACAAATCAGATACGCAGTATTTT. Amino acids: CASGNHKSDTQYF.

The sample holds a few counts of this clonotype. J is TRBJ2-2 and V is TRBV18; no firm D call. Germline CDR1 KGHSH, CDR2 LQKENI. The CDR3 has 15 amino acids. V was clipped by 3 bases and J by 2 bases, with 10 bases between them. The CDR3 DNA reads TGTGCCAGCTCACCCGCGCAGTCCAACACCGGGGAGCTGTTTTTT. Protein sequence: CASSPAQSNTGELFF. The variable domain in full, completed from reference TRBV18 and TRBJ2-2, reads NAGVMQNPRHLVRRRGQEARLRCSPMKGHSHVYWYRQLPEEGLKFMVYLQKENIIDESGMPKERFSAEFPKEGPSILRIQQVVRGDSAAYFCASSPAQSNTGELFFGEGSRLTVL.

The sample holds many counts of this clonotype. The V and J genes are TRBV28 and TRBJ1-5; D is unclear. The CDR3 spans 13 residues. The V and J ends lost 2 bases and 5 bases respectively, with 7 bases between them. Germline V gene data show CDR1 as MDHEN and CDR2 as SYDVKM. CDR3 amino acids: CASSLEGYQPQHF. The DNA of the CDR3 is TGTGCCAGCAGTTTAGAGGGCTATCAGCCCCAGCATTTT. Complete variable domain (other parts from reference TRBV28 and TRBJ1-5): DVKVTQSSRYLVKRTGEKVFLECVQDMDHENMFWYRQDPGLGLRLIYFSYDVKMKEKGDIPEGYSVSREKKERFSLILESASTNQTSMYLCASSLEGYQPQHFGDGTRLSIL.

This sequence joins TRBV18 and TRBJ2-3, with a tentative D call TRBD2 (5 bases). Germline CDR1 and CDR2: KGHSH and LQKENI. Deletions cut 6 bases from V and 3 bases from J, with 19 bases between. This CDR3 is 16 amino acids long. In DNA, the CDR3 is TGTGCCAGCTCCCTCTATCATGCGGGTGAAACAGATACGCAGTATTTT. This sequence encodes CASSLYHAGETDTQYF.

This sequence joins TRBV9 and TRBJ2-7, with D perhaps matching TRBD1 (6 bases). The CDR3 is 14 residues long. V lost 0 bases and J lost 3, with 10 bases in between. Germline CDR1 SGDLS, CDR2 YYNGEE. CDR3 DNA sequence: TGTGCCAGCAGCGTAGGACAGGACTTCTACGAGCAGTACTTC. This encodes CASSVGQDFYEQYF.

This chain connects TRBV6-5 to TRBJ2-1; perhaps TRBD2 as D (6 bases). Germline V gene sequence: CDR1 MNHEY, CDR2 SVGAGI. This CDR3 is built from 18 residues. V was trimmed by 0 bases and J by 6 bases, leaving 21 bases between them. Here the CDR3 reads CASSYSTERPTGVNEQFF. The CDR3 region has the DNA TGTGCCAGCAGTTACTCAACGGAGCGGCCGACGGGGGTCAATGAGCAGTTCTTC.

There are a few counts of this clonotype. The chain uses TRBV7-9 and TRBJ2-1; D possibly matches TRBD1 or TRBD2 (6 bases each). V was cut by 4 bases and J by 7 bases, with 17 bases left in between. Germline-derived CDR1 and CDR2 are SEHNR and FQNEAQ (reference sequence). The CDR3 extends over 15 amino acids. CDR3: CASSSPEGGSNEQFF. In DNA, the CDR3 is TGTGCCAGCAGCTCTCCCGAGGGGGGTAGTAATGAGCAGTTCTTC.

V usage is TRBV2 and J usage is TRBJ1-5, with a tentative D call TRBD1 (6 bases). The CDR3 consists of 13 residues. Trimming cost V 3 bases and J 5 bases, with 8 bases left between them. CDR1 and CDR2 from the germline V gene are SNHLY and FYNNEI. Here the CDR3 DNA reads TGTGCCAGCAGTGATGAGGGGGATCAGCCCCAGCATTTT. This gives the protein CASSDEGDQPQHF.

CDR3 bases: TGTGCCAGCATCCGGGGGGAAGGCGGGGAGCTGTTTTTT. It translates to CASIRGEGGELFF. The chain is built from TRBV28 and TRBJ2-2, with 7 bases lining up with TRBD2. V trimming: 7 bases; J trimming: 7 bases; junction bases outside the gene matches: 6. CDR3 length equals 13 residues. Germline-derived CDR1 and CDR2 are MDHEN and SYDVKM.

The chain employs TRBV18 and TRBJ2-7; D is ambiguous. Trimming cost V 2 bases and J 5 bases, with 13 bases left between them. This CDR3 is built from 14 residues. Germline CDR1 and CDR2: KGHSH and LQKENI. CDR3 DNA sequence: TGTGCCAGCTCACCAGGCAGTTATTCCGACGAGCAGTACTTC. Translating gives CASSPGSYSDEQYF.

This clonotype was detected ten times or more. This rearrangement joins TRBV7-3 to TRBJ2-6, with 8 bases identical to TRBD2. Germline V gene lookup returns CDR1 SGHTA and CDR2 FQGTGA. The CDR3 is made up of 17 amino acids. With 5 bases clipped from V and 2 bases from J, the junction kept 8 bases outside the gene matches. The CDR3 here is CASSPGLGAPGANVLTF. The CDR3 DNA is TGTGCCAGCAGCCCGGGACTAGGAGCTCCTGGGGCCAACGTCCTGACTTTC.

This CDR3 is CASSWWGRGNRNEQFF. CDR3 coding DNA: TGCGCCAGCAGCTGGTGGGGCCGGGGGAACAGGAATGAGCAGTTCTTC. This chain connects TRBV5-1 to TRBJ2-1; a possible D gene is TRBD2 (6 bases). V was shortened by 3 bases and J by 7 bases, with 20 bases between the two germline ends. This CDR3 spans 16 amino acids. The germline gives CDR1 SGHRS, CDR2 YFSETQ.

The chain has TRBV29-1 and TRBJ2-2, with unresolved D. With 4 bases removed from V and 4 bases from J, the gap between germline ends came to 13 bases. The CDR3 has 14 amino acids. Germline V gene sequence: CDR1 SQVTM, CDR2 ANQGSEA. DNA of the CDR3: TGCAGCGTTGTAGCTGGGTTCGGCACCGGGGAGCTGTTTTTT. Encoded protein: CSVVAGFGTGELFF.

This clonotype was recorded at least ten times. V gene TRBV4-1 combines with J gene TRBJ2-7; possible D gene TRBD1, 5 bases. Germline V lookup: CDR1 MGHRA, CDR2 YSYEKL. V was cut by 1 base and J by 2 bases, with 12 bases left in between. This CDR3 region has 15 residues. The CDR3 coding sequence is TGCGCCAGCAGCCAAGCCGAGACAGTGACCTACGAGCAGTACTTC. Encoded protein: CASSQAETVTYEQYF.

Ten or more counts support this clonotype. The chain employs TRBV11-1 and TRBJ2-3; D is perhaps TRBD1 (5 bases). Trimming shortened V by 1 base and J by 0 bases, and 8 bases separated the two germline ends. CDR1 and CDR2 from the germline V gene are SGHAT and FQDESV (reference sequence). The CDR3 spans 15 residues. CDR3 DNA: TGTGCCAGCAGCTTAGATGCAGGGAGCACAGATACGCAGTATTTT. Its protein product is CASSLDAGSTDTQYF.

This clonotype came up a few times. The chain has TRBV7-3 and TRBJ2-6; no firm D call. Germline CDR1 SGHTA, CDR2 FQGTGA. Trimming took off 1 base at V and 2 bases at J, with 6 bases between the two ends. This CDR3 comprises 15 residues. CDR3 coding DNA: TGTGCCAGCAGCTTAAGTACAGCTGGGGCCAACGTCCTGACTTTC. It translates to CASSLSTAGANVLTF. The whole variable domain, remainder taken from reference TRBV7-3 and TRBJ2-6, is GAGVSQTPSNKVTEKGKYVELRCDPISGHTALYWYRQSLGQGPEFLIYFQGTGAADDSGLPNDRFFAVRPEGSVSTLKIQRTERGDSAVYLCASSLSTAGANVLTFGAGSRLTVL.

This clonotype was seen ten or more times. The chain couples TRBV29-1 to TRBJ2-2; either TRBD1 or TRBD2 may fit D (5 bases each). CDR1 is SQVTM, CDR2 ANQGSEA, per germline. CDR3 length: 15 residues. V lost 3 bases and J lost 4, with 15 bases in between. CDR3 DNA: TGCAGCGTTGACGGTGCAGGGAGAAGCACCGGGGAGCTGTTTTTT. It encodes CSVDGAGRSTGELFF.

This clonotype was detected ten times or more. V and J are TRBV20-1 and TRBJ2-7; TRBD2 matches 11 bases. This CDR3 has 13 residues. CDR1 and CDR2 from the germline V gene are DFQATT and SNEGSKA (reference sequence). Losses at the gene ends were 5 bases for V and 2 bases for J; bases not matched to a gene: 2. CDR3 bases: TGCAGTGCTCCGGGACTAGCGGCCTACGAGCAGTACTTC. This translates into CSAPGLAAYEQYF.

DNA of the CDR3: TGTGCCAGCAGCCAAGAGACAGGGAAAGAATGGCCCCAGCATTTT. It translates to CASSQETGKEWPQHF. The chain recombines TRBV7-9 with TRBJ1-5; TRBD1 matches at 7 bases. The CDR3 is 15 amino acids. Germline trimming cut 5 bases from V and 9 bases from J; bases unmatched to any gene: 13. Germline V CDR1 and CDR2: SEHNR, FQNEAQ (reference sequence).

This chain connects TRBV3-1 to TRBJ1-1; no firm D call. With 0 bases removed from V and 5 bases from J, the gap between germline ends came to 22 bases. CDR1 and CDR2 from the germline V gene are LGHDT and YNNKEL (reference sequence). CDR3 length: 18 amino acids. The chain's CDR3 is CASSQDLTLASRSTEAFF. The CDR3, as DNA: TGTGCCAGCAGCCAAGACCTTACCTTGGCCTCAAGGTCTACTGAAGCTTTCTTT. The complete variable domain, with remaining parts taken from reference TRBV3-1 and TRBJ1-1, reads DTAVSQTPKYLVTQMGNDKSIKCEQNLGHDTMYWYKQDSKKFLKIMFSYNNKELIINETVPNRFSPKSPDKAHLNLHINSLELGDSAVYFCASSQDLTLASRSTEAFFGQGTRLTVV.

This clonotype turned up a few times. The chain employs TRBV28 and TRBJ1-6; D may be TRBD1 (6 bases). CDR1 is MDHEN and CDR2 is SYDVKM in the germline V gene. V lost 2 bases to trimming and J lost 10 bases, with 15 bases between them. The CDR3 is made up of 15 amino acids. CDR3 coding DNA: TGTGCCAGCAGTTTAAACGGGGGGCGAGGATCACCCCTCCACTTT. Its protein is CASSLNGGRGSPLHF.

This clonotype was found a few times. The chain uses TRBV4-2 and TRBJ1-4; the D gene is possibly TRBD1 (5 bases). V lost 4 bases to trimming and J lost 3 bases, with 15 bases between them. The CDR3 consists of 16 residues. The V gene's germline CDR1 is LGHNA and CDR2 YNFKEQ. CDR3 coding DNA: TGTGCCAGCAGCCGCATCCCCAGGGAACCTAATGAAAAACTGTTTTTT. Its protein is CASSRIPREPNEKLFF.

This clonotype was observed a few times. This chain links TRBV5-1 with TRBJ2-3; D is uncertain. The V end lost 2 bases, the J end lost 0 bases, and 10 bases lay between the germline ends. This CDR3 region has 15 residues. The germline V gene has CDR1 SGHRS and CDR2 YFSETQ. The CDR3 reads CASSLEPSSTDTQYF. CDR3 in DNA: TGCGCCAGCAGCTTAGAGCCTTCTAGCACAGATACGCAGTATTTT. The full variable domain, its missing parts supplied by reference TRBV5-1 and TRBJ2-3, is KAGVTQTPRYLIKTRGQQVTLSCSPISGHRSVSWYQQTPGQGLQFLFEYFSETQRNKGNFPGRFSGRQFSNSRSEMNVSTLELGDSALYLCASSLEPSSTDTQYFGPGTRLTVL.

The chain uses TRBV20-1 and TRBJ2-1; D could derive from TRBD1 or TRBD2 (6 bases each). The germline V gene has CDR1 DFQATT and CDR2 SNEGSKA (reference sequence). The CDR3 contains 15 residues. V lost 5 bases to trimming and J lost 4 bases, with 18 bases between them. CDR3: CSAPQGAGSYNEQFF. DNA of the CDR3: TGCAGTGCTCCACAGGGAGCGGGCTCTTACAATGAGCAGTTCTTC.

This clonotype showed up many times. The rearrangement links TRBV20-1 to TRBJ2-7, with TRBD2 identical over 7 bases. J was trimmed by 3 bases and V by 1 base; bases with no gene match: 3. Per germline, CDR1 DFQATT and CDR2 SNEGSKA (reference sequence). The CDR3 is made up of 13 amino acids. The CDR3 DNA follows: TGCAGTGCTAGAGGACTAGCCGGCTACGAGCAGTACTTC. Translation: CSARGLAGYEQYF.

The J gene is TRBJ2-7, the V gene TRBV9; the match to TRBD2 covers 8 bases. V lost 3 bases to trimming and J lost 6 bases; unmatched junction nucleotides: 20. This CDR3 contains 18 residues. Germline V gene data show CDR1 as SGDLS and CDR2 as YYNGEE. The CDR3: CASSAGPSNMGLVSEQYF. CDR3 nucleotides: TGTGCCAGCAGCGCCGGCCCTTCTAACATGGGACTAGTTAGCGAGCAGTACTTC. The complete variable domain, with remaining parts taken from reference TRBV9 and TRBJ2-7, reads DSGVTQTPKHLITATGQRVTLRCSPRSGDLSVYWYQQSLDQGLQFLIQYYNGEERAKGNILERFSAQQFPDLHSELNLSSLELGDSALYFCASSAGPSNMGLVSEQYFGPGTRLTVT.

This clonotype was counted between two and nine times. The gene calls are TRBV12-3 or TRBV12-4 and TRBJ1-1; 8 positions match TRBD1. Trimming took 6 bases from V and 5 from J; bases not matched to a gene: 14. The CDR3 has 16 amino acids. In nucleotides, the CDR3 is TGTGCCAGCAGCCCACATGTCGGACAGGGAAATACTGAAGCTTTCTTT. Protein: CASSPHVGQGNTEAFF.

This clonotype has more than one count but fewer than ten. The chain combines TRBV11-2 with TRBJ2-5, with D unresolved. CDR1 SGHAT and CDR2 FQNNGV come from the germline V gene. This CDR3 has 12 residues. V was pared by 6 bases and J by 4 bases, with 9 bases between. CDR3 amino acids: CASRSVSETQYF. The DNA of the CDR3 is TGTGCCAGCAGGAGCGTTTCAGAGACCCAGTACTTC.